One T cell receptor beta chain is described in this entry. The sample originates from a study of blood T cell repertoires in COVID-19. Those who participated ranged in age from roughly 18 to 95 years and resided in about two dozen US areas. The CDR3 is 14 residues long. Per germline, CDR1 SGHNT and CDR2 YYREEE (reference sequence). Trimming stripped 1 base from V and 8 bases from J, with 13 bases between. Measured with immunoSEQ multiplex PCR; TCRdb has only the in-frame clones, and not every one. Here the sample spans about 130,000 clones, roughly 78% being singletons. This clonotype was obtained from a woman between 45 and 60 years old who had recovered from COVID-19. Source material: PBMCs or T cells enriched from blood (not recorded which). This chain uses TRBV5-4 with TRBJ2-1; D is possibly TRBD2 (5 bases). For the CDR3, the DNA is TGTGCCAGCAGCTTGAGTTACGGGGATGATGAGCAGTTCTTC. Its protein product is CASSLSYGDDEQFF.